What follows is one TCR beta chain and its context. Its cognate antigen is unknown. The PCR contained 60 Vbeta and 13 Jbeta primers. The table came from immunoSEQ multiplex PCR; TCRdb's copy has only in-frame clones and leaves some out. The sample shows some 150,000 clones, 65% to 85% of them seen only once. The CDR3 runs to 15 residues. Germline CDR1 is SGHDT and CDR2 is YYEEEE. V lost 0 bases and J lost 0, with 9 bases in between. The data originate from a study of cytomegalovirus exposure and HLA in healthy donors. Study observations and caveats: Most TCR sequences proved rare, with some public TCRs found in many donors. Later analysis associated a missense DCLRE1C variant with TCR beta V- and J-gene trimming. In a later analysis, across HLA loci, associated TCR counts were highest for DRB1, lowest for HLA-C. Serostatus for CMV was the only available immune exposure information.

The V and J genes are TRBV5-6 and TRBJ1-1; no reliable D call. The sequencing input was PBMCs. The sequence was obtained from a woman between 40 and 50 years old in good health and CMV-seropositive. Here the CDR3 reads CASSLGLQLNTEAFF. CDR3 nucleotides: TGTGCCAGCAGCTTGGGGTTACAGTTGAACACTGAAGCTTTCTTT. The full variable domain, with the rest looked up from reference TRBV5-6 and TRBJ1-1, is DAGVTQSPTHLIKTRGQQVTLRCSPKSGHDTVSWYQQALGQGPQFIFQYYEEEERQRGNFPDRFSGHQFPNYSSELNVNALLLGDSALYLCASSLGLQLNTEAFFGQGTRLTVV.